This TCR beta chain came from a study of blood T cell repertoires in COVID-19. On the study more broadly: Whether acute or convalescent, the COVID-19 samples came from the United States, Italy and Spain. PBMCs, B-cell-depleted T cells, or T cells provided the cDNA or gDNA that made up the material.

V shed 0 bases, J shed 1 base, and the junction held 10 bases outside the gene matches. CDR1 is LGHDT and CDR2 is YNNKEL in the germline V gene (reference sequence). The CDR3 has 18 amino acids. Source study methods: For nucleated cells, counts were estimated from reference gene primer amplification. Clones were sequenced by immunoSEQ multiplex PCR, and TCRdb holds only the in-frame ones, with some missing. Clone size and V and J calls were adopted from that table, with D and trimming inferred from the DNA. The data contain 20,000 or so clones, 86% of them singletons. This clonotype was obtained from a man between 65 and 85 years old with acute or convalescent COVID-19. The chain employs TRBV3-1 (or the pseudogene TRBV3-2) and TRBJ1-1; TRBD1 matches 8 bases. The sequencing sample was made of peripheral blood. DNA for the CDR3: TGTGCCAGCAGCCAAGATAGTTACGGACAGGGTGGGAACACTGAAGCTTTCTTT. This gives the protein CASSQDSYGQGGNTEAFF.